The 15 T cell receptor beta chains in this list originate from one sample, sequenced in a study of T cells in Graves' hyperthyroidism and ophthalmopathy. There were TCR beta CDR3 regions amplified from RNA transcripts. HTBI primers were the set used in a first-round RT-PCR of the TCR CDR3. MiXCR, run by TCRdb on the multiplex PCR reads, gives a single entry per CDR3 protein. The repertoire includes roughly 500,000 distinct CDR3 sequences, 40% to 55% of them detected once, and roughly 19% sits in the top ten. What was sequenced was peripheral blood or thyroid tissue (not recorded which). The receptors come from an adult woman with Graves' disease, either hyperthyroidism or ophthalmopathy (not recorded which).

At least ten counts were recorded for this clonotype. The chain recombines TRBV2 with TRBJ2-7; 9 nucleotides align to TRBD1. CDR3 size: 14 residues. After removal of 0 bases from V and 12 bases from J, the junction contained 9 bases not matched to a gene. Per germline, CDR1 SNHLY and CDR2 FYNNEI. The CDR3 loop reads CASSEALWGTGWYF. The DNA of the CDR3 is TGTGCCAGCAGTGAAGCGCTTTGGGGGACAGGGTGGTACTTC.

The chain is built from TRBV6-5 and TRBJ2-5; TRBD2 matches 13 bases. CDR1 and CDR2 from the germline V gene are MNHEY and SVGAGI. CDR3 size: 14 residues. V shed 5 bases and J 9 bases; nucleotides not matched to a gene: 6. CDR3 in DNA: TGTGCCAGCAGTCAAGGACTAGCGGGGGAGGCCCAGTACTTC. It is translated as CASSQGLAGEAQYF.

Regarding this clonotype: The final CDR3 position lacks the conserved phenylalanine or tryptophan, pointing to a likely read error. This chain links TRBV30 with TRBJ1-2; the match to TRBD1 covers 8 bases. The CDR3 totals 14 residues. Trimming at V came to 1 base and at J to 2 bases, leaving 3 bases not matched to a gene. Germline CDR1 and CDR2: GTSNPN and SVGIG (reference sequence). The CDR3 DNA reads as TGTGCCTGGAGTGATTCAGGGGGCAACTATGGCTACACCTCC. This translates into CAWSDSGGNYGYTS.

The chain carries TRBV20-1 and TRBJ2-5, with D perhaps matching TRBD1 (5 bases). The V gene's germline CDR1 is DFQATT and CDR2 SNEGSKA (reference sequence). This CDR3 is built from 13 residues. The ends were cut back, 0 bases at V and 9 bases at J, with 14 bases in the middle. The CDR3 DNA sequence: TGCAGTGCTAGAGACAGGGTCGACCAGCCCCAGTACTTC. Translated: CSARDRVDQPQYF.

This rearrangement joins TRBV20-1 to TRBJ2-7; a possible D gene is TRBD1 (7 bases). The CDR3 length is 15 residues. Germline CDR1 and CDR2: DFQATT and SNEGSKA (reference sequence). V was shortened by 4 bases and J by 0 bases, with 16 bases between the two germline ends. CDR3 in amino acids: CSATGGIGNSYEQYF. The CDR3 DNA is TGCAGTGCTACAGGGGGGATAGGGAACTCCTACGAGCAGTACTTC.

This clonotype has ten or more counts. The V call is TRBV3-1, the J call TRBJ1-5; a weak D match, TRBD1 (5 bases). Trimming stripped 0 bases from V and 3 bases from J, with 12 bases between. Germline CDR1 is LGHDT and CDR2 is YNNKEL (reference sequence). The CDR3 extends over 16 amino acids. DNA for the CDR3: TGTGCCAGCAGCCAAGACCCACCAGGGCTCAATCAGCCCCAGCATTTT. Its protein product is CASSQDPPGLNQPQHF.

The chain couples TRBV9 to TRBJ1-5; possible D gene TRBD1, 5 bases. Deletions cut 5 bases from V and 4 bases from J, with 13 bases between. This CDR3 is built from 14 residues. CDR1 SGDLS and CDR2 YYNGEE come from the germline V gene. The CDR3 DNA sequence: TGTGCCAGCAGGACAGACGGAGCGAATCAGCCCCAGCATTTT. This codes for CASRTDGANQPQHF.

The rearrangement joins TRBV19 to TRBJ1-2; D is undetermined. Germline V gene sequence: CDR1 LNHDA, CDR2 SQIVND (reference sequence). The CDR3 is made up of 12 amino acids. Between the trimmed V and J ends, which lost 3 bases and 2 bases, there was a span of 4 bases. CDR3 amino acids: CASSMHNYGYTF. The CDR3 DNA reads as TGTGCCAGTAGTATGCACAACTATGGCTACACCTTC.

This clonotype has a count of ten or more. V is TRBV6-6 and J is TRBJ1-4; D not certain. CDR3 length: 12 amino acids. The germline V gene encodes CDR1 MNHNY and CDR2 SVGAGI (reference sequence). V shed 6 bases and J shed 13 bases, with 15 bases lying between them. DNA of the CDR3: TGTGCCAGCAGAGAGGGATCGGCGGCACTGTTTTTT. It is translated as CASREGSAALFF.

The V gene is TRBV30, the J gene TRBJ1-1; D uncertain. Per germline, CDR1 GTSNPN and CDR2 SVGIG (reference sequence). The germline V and J ends were trimmed by 3 bases and 11 bases, with 13 bases remaining between them. This CDR3 spans 11 amino acids. CDR3 in amino acids: CAWRSEYVAFF. The CDR3, as DNA: TGTGCCTGGAGGTCTGAATACGTGGCTTTCTTT.

The genes are TRBV7-8 and TRBJ2-1; TRBD1 might be the D (6 bases). V lost 3 bases, J lost 9 bases, and 15 bases lay in between. The CDR3 runs to 14 residues. CDR1 and CDR2 (germline): SGHVS, FQNEAQ. DNA of the CDR3: TGTGCCAGCAGCTTCGCTAACAGGGACGCTGAGCAGTTCTTC. It translates to CASSFANRDAEQFF.

The chain couples TRBV19 to TRBJ1-2; a possible D gene is TRBD1 (5 bases). The V gene's germline CDR1 is LNHDA and CDR2 SQIVND (reference sequence). CDR3 size: 11 residues. V gave up 8 bases and J gave up 4 bases, with 8 bases separating them. This CDR3 is CASADSYGYTF. For the CDR3, the DNA is TGTGCCAGTGCCGACAGCTATGGCTACACCTTC.

This clonotype was counted a single time. The chain uses TRBV18 and TRBJ2-6; 7 nucleotides align to TRBD1. The CDR3 extends over 19 amino acids. With 4 bases clipped from V and 0 bases from J, the junction kept 12 bases outside the gene matches. Germline V gene data show CDR1 as KGHSH and CDR2 as LQKENI. CDR3: CASSRMDRLSTSGANVLTF. The CDR3 region has the DNA TGTGCCAGCTCACGGATGGACAGGCTGTCAACCTCTGGGGCCAACGTCCTGACTTTC. The entire variable domain, with the rest obtained from reference TRBV18 and TRBJ2-6, is as follows: NAGVMQNPRHLVRRRGQEARLRCSPMKGHSHVYWYRQLPEEGLKFMVYLQKENIIDESGMPKERFSAEFPKEGPSILRIQQVVRGDSAAYFCASSRMDRLSTSGANVLTFGAGSRLTVL.

The chain uses TRBV12-3 or TRBV12-4 and TRBJ2-5; 13 bases map to TRBD2. The J segment lost 5 bases and the V segment lost 9 bases, leaving 6 bases of the junction unmatched. The CDR3 has 14 residues. CDR3 protein: CASRLAGGWETQYF. The CDR3 region has the DNA TGTGCCAGTAGACTAGCGGGAGGTTGGGAGACCCAGTACTTC.

This clonotype was seen a handful of times. The chain carries TRBV27 and TRBJ1-1; maybe TRBD1 (6 bases). The germline V gene has CDR1 MNHEY and CDR2 SMNVEV (reference sequence). There are 14 residues in the CDR3. V lost 3 bases and J 3 bases, leaving 11 bases between the germline ends. This chain's CDR3 is CASSLLGGHTEAFF. The CDR3 DNA reads TGTGCCAGCAGTTTGTTAGGGGGACACACTGAAGCTTTCTTT.